This TCR beta chain came from a study of shared clonotypes between healthy human individuals. Naive CD8 isolation took CD45RO-negative cells positively selected for CCR7 and excluded terminally differentiated effector memory CD45RA+ cells. The V segment lost 2 bases and the J segment 9 bases; nucleotides outside the gene matches: 6. The CDR3 loop spans 14 amino acids. Germline V lookup: CDR1 LGHNA, CDR2 YNFKEQ. The authors ran the assay at deep level. Assay used: immunoSEQ multiplex PCR; TCRdb lists only in-frame clones, some missing. The sample yields around 1.9 million clones, under 95% seen once. The J gene is TRBJ2-1, the V gene TRBV4-2; 8 bases are shared with TRBD1. The receptor comes from a man aged 18 to 30 in good health. Some clones in this sample may be carry-over from other donors' samples. The sequenced material came from naive CD8+ T cells from PBMCs. CDR3 sequence reads: CASSQTGRGPEQFF. The CDR3 DNA sequence: TGTGCCAGCAGCCAAACGGGCAGGGGGCCTGAGCAGTTCTTC.